The rows below give T cell receptor beta chains drawn from one sample of a study of blood T cells in healthy people across ages. A single record per CDR3 protein comes from TCRdb applying MiXCR to the 5' RACE reads. The table lists some 780,000 distinct CDR3 sequences, approximately 53% of them singletons, with around 25% in the top ten. The specimen sequenced was blood. The receptors derive from a man aged 35-49 years in good health. CDR3s leave out the opening cysteine and the closing phenylalanine or tryptophan. The D gene is left open where the match is weak.

J	D	V	CDR3
TRBJ2-1	.	TRBV7-2	ASSLLAEAYNEQF
TRBJ2-1	TRBD2	TRBV4-1	ASSQDPGTSGRSSYNEQF
TRBJ2-1	TRBD1	TRBV6-1	ASRKDRAEAEEQF
TRBJ1-2	TRBD1	TRBV4-3	ASSQGLRDRGNNGYT
TRBJ1-1	TRBD1	TRBV30	AWGQENTEAF
TRBJ1-2	.	TRBV28	ASSLLQAGYT
.	TRBD2	TRBV7-2	ASSLSGRAGTQY
TRBJ2-1	TRBD1	TRBV6-1	ASSPGQGGYEQF
TRBJ1-5	.	TRBV7-2	ASSGGISNQPQH
TRBJ2-1	TRBD2	TRBV29-1	SVSSGTRSDEQF
TRBJ2-5	.	TRBV5-1	ASSSEGREY
TRBJ1-4	TRBD1	TRBV7-6	ASSKTGINEKLF
TRBJ1-2	.	TRBV5-1	ASSLEASADYGYT
TRBJ2-3	TRBD2	TRBV27	ASSYYAGGSTDTQY
TRBJ1-1	.	TRBV5-1	ASSWARENTEAF
TRBJ2-1	.	TRBV29-1	SVPILLNPGGQF
TRBJ1-1	.	TRBV12-3/TRBV12-4	ASRQWAVTEAF
TRBJ2-5	.	TRBV6-5	ASSYSWREGQY
TRBJ2-2	.	TRBV4-3	ASSQGASSNTGELF
TRBJ2-5	TRBD2	TRBV25-1	ASSEYDGLADYQETQY
TRBJ1-2	.	TRBV11-2	ASSFGTNTNYGYT
TRBJ1-1	.	TRBV13	ASSFIARGTEAF
TRBJ2-3	TRBD1	TRBV27	ASAGGDTQY
TRBJ1-1	.	TRBV6-1	ANSEGWGTEAF
TRBJ2-3	TRBD1	TRBV11-2	ASSFRDRSTDTQY
.	TRBD2	TRBV6-1	ASSALAGGLRETQY
TRBJ2-7	.	TRBV24-1	ATSGGQFPFHEQY
TRBJ2-1	.	TRBV24-1	ATSDIGEQF
TRBJ2-3	.	TRBV29-1	SVAGTSSTDTQY
TRBJ2-7	.	TRBV28	ASSLRTSSSYEQY
TRBJ1-2	.	TRBV4-3	ASSQDSGQGYGYT
TRBJ1-4	TRBD1	TRBV10-3	ASARPGTGGLDEKLF
TRBJ2-7	.	TRBV10-3	AIRWGEKGDREGYEQY
.	TRBD2	TRBV11-3	ASSSLGLAGTYEQY
TRBJ2-1	.	TRBV7-8	ASSLQETIYNEQF